These 5 T cell receptor beta chains came from one sample sequenced in a study of control samples from healthy donors and cancer patients. Produced via immunoSEQ multiplex PCR; TCRdb's table is partial and in-frame only. The sample holds more than 15,000 clones, around 80% seen once. Sequencing was performed on PBMCs. All receptors come from a man aged 80 or over with head and neck cancer.

V gene TRBV2 combines with J gene TRBJ2-7; 10 positions agree with TRBD2. Germline CDR1 is SNHLY and CDR2 is FYNNEI. Unmatched junction bases numbered 4, after V lost 2 bases and J lost 3 bases. The CDR3 is made up of 15 amino acids. CDR3 residues: CASSERPSGGYEQYF. The CDR3 nucleotides are TGTGCCAGCAGTGAACGTCCTAGCGGGGGCTACGAGCAGTACTTC. The complete variable domain, with remaining parts taken from reference TRBV2 and TRBJ2-7, reads EPEVTQTPSHQVTQMGQEVILRCVPISNHLYFYWYRQILGQKVEFLVSFYNNEISEKSEIFDDQFSVERPDGSNFTLKIRSTKLEDSAMYFCASSERPSGGYEQYFGPGTRLTVT.

The chain carries TRBV9 and TRBJ1-1; a weak D match, TRBD1 (5 bases). Germline-derived CDR1 and CDR2 are SGDLS and YYNGEE. Trimming pared 4 bases from V and 7 bases from J, leaving 17 bases between. CDR3 length: 14 residues. CDR3 nucleotide sequence: TGTGCCAGCAGCTCTTCCGGCGGGGGGATTGAAGCTTTCTTT. Protein product: CASSSSGGGIEAFF. Full variable domain (remainder filled in from reference TRBV9 and TRBJ1-1): DSGVTQTPKHLITATGQRVTLRCSPRSGDLSVYWYQQSLDQGLQFLIQYYNGEERAKGNILERFSAQQFPDLHSELNLSSLELGDSALYFCASSSSGGGIEAFFGQGTRLTVV.

This sequence joins TRBV5-6 and TRBJ2-7; the D gene could be TRBD1 or TRBD2 (5 bases each). Germline V gives CDR1 SGHDT, CDR2 YYEEEE. Between the trimmed V and J ends, which lost 0 bases and 4 bases, there was a span of 11 bases. The CDR3 is 14 residues long. The DNA of the CDR3 is TGTGCCAGCAGCTTGGTGGGGGACCGTTACGAGCAGTACTTC. Its translation is CASSLVGDRYEQYF.

Relative to its sample, this clone is medium-sized (0.01 to 0.1%). The CDR3 end shows no conserved phenylalanine or tryptophan, and so a read error is likely. It is unclear where the CDR3 begins or ends on the DNA, so no DNA is shown, and the CDR3 is as TCRdb lists it. The chain links TRBV2 to TRBJ1-3. The CDR3 is made up of 14 amino acids, end residues included. The V gene's germline CDR1 is SNHLY and CDR2 FYNNEI. The CDR3 protein is CASSESQDSSLWRY.

CDR3 sequence reads: CASSLGQATSTDTQYF. For the CDR3, the DNA is TGCGCCAGCAGCTTAGGGCAGGCAACTAGCACAGATACGCAGTATTTT. The gene calls are TRBV5-1 and TRBJ2-3; D uncertain. CDR3 length: 16 residues. The V gene lost 2 bases and the J gene lost 0 bases, with 13 bases spanning the gap. Germline CDR1 and CDR2: SGHRS and YFSETQ.